Described below is a single T cell receptor (beta chain) sequence and its context. Its antigen remains unidentified. The data were obtained in a study of PD-L1 blockade in urothelial cancer. Study-wide context: Analyzed time points were 3 weeks (second dose) and 6 weeks after therapy began. Study-wide results and limits: Blood clones associated with the tumor expanded more at 3 weeks in durable-benefit patients.

Clones were sequenced by immunoSEQ multiplex PCR, and TCRdb holds only the in-frame ones, with some missing. The sample has 100,000 to 150,000 clones, 65% to 85% seen once. Time point meaning: pretreatment peripheral blood. From germline, CDR1 is SGHTA and CDR2 FQGNSA. V lost 5 bases, J lost 0 bases, and 8 bases lay in between. This CDR3 spans 15 amino acids. The rearrangement joins TRBV7-2 to TRBJ2-6; D may be TRBD2 (5 bases). The receptor comes from a middle-aged man with urothelial cancer. Sequenced here: PBMCs, sampled around atezolizumab (anti-PD-L1) treatment. Here the CDR3 DNA reads TGTGCCAGCAGCCATGGGAGCTCTGGGGCCAACGTCCTGACTTTC. Translation gives CASSHGSSGANVLTF.